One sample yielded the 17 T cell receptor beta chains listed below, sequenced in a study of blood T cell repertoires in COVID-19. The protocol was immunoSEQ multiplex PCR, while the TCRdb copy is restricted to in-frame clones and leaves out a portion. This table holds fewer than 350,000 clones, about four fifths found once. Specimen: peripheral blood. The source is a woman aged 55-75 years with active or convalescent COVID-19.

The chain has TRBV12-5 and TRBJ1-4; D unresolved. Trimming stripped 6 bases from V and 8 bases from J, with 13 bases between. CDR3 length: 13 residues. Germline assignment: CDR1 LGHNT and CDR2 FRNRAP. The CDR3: CASGYVTDEKLFF. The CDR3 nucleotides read TGTGCTAGTGGGTACGTAACAGACGAAAAACTGTTTTTT.

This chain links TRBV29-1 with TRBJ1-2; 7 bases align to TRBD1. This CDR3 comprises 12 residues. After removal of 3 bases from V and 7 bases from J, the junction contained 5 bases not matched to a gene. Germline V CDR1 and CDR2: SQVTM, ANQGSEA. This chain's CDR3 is CSVDTGVTGYTF. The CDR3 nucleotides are TGCAGCGTTGACACAGGGGTGACTGGCTACACCTTC.

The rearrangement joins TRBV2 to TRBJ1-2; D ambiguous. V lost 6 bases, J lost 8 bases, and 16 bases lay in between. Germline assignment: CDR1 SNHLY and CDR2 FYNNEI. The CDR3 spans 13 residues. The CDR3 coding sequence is TGTGCCAGCAGGAGGGAGGGAGTAGAGGGCTACACCTTC. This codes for CASRREGVEGYTF.

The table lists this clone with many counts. CDR3 sequence (DNA): TGTGCCAGCAGCCTACAGGTGAACACTGAAGCTTTCTTT. This encodes CASSLQVNTEAFF. The genes are TRBV14 and TRBJ1-1; the D gene is possibly TRBD1 (5 bases). The CDR3 totals 13 residues. V was cut by 4 bases and J by 0 bases, with 6 bases left in between. CDR1 and CDR2 (germline): SGHDN, FVKESK.

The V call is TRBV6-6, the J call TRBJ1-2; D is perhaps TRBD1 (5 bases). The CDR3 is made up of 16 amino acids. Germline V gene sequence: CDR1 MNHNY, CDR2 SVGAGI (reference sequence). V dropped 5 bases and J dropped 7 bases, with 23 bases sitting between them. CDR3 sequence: CASSHLSPFSGIGYTF. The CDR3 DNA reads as TGTGCCAGCAGTCACTTGTCCCCTTTTTCAGGGATTGGCTACACCTTC.

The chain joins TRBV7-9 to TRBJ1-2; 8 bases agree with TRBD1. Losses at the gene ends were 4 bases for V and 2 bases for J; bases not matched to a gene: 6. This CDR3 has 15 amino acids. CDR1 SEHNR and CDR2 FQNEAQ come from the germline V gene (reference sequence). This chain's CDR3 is CASSSRQGKNYGYTF. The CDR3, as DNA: TGTGCCAGCAGCTCCCGACAGGGGAAGAACTATGGCTACACCTTC.

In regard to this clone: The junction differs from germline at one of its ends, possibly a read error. The CDR3 is CASSYSGTGIDLDF. DNA for the CDR3: TGTGCCAGCAGTTACTCGGGGACAGGGATTGATCTCGATTTT. The chain links TRBV6-5 to TRBJ1-3; 9 bases match TRBD1. Per germline, CDR1 MNHEY and CDR2 SVGAGI. This CDR3 has 14 residues.

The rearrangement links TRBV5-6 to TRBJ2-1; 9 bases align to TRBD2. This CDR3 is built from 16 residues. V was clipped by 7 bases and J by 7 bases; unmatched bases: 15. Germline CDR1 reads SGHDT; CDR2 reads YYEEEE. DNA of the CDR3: TGTGCCAGCGCTGTACGGCGGGGGGGCTATGGGAATGAGCAGTTCTTC. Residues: CASAVRRGGYGNEQFF. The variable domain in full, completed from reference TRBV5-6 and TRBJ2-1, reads DAGVTQSPTHLIKTRGQQVTLRCSPKSGHDTVSWYQQALGQGPQFIFQYYEEEERQRGNFPDRFSGHQFPNYSSELNVNALLLGDSALYLCASAVRRGGYGNEQFFGPGTRLTVL.

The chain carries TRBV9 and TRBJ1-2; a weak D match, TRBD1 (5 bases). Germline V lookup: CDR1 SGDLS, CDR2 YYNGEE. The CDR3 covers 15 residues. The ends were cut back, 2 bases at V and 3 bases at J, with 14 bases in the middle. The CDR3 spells CASSVGGVLDYGYTF. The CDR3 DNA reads TGTGCCAGCAGCGTGGGAGGGGTTCTTGACTATGGCTACACCTTC.

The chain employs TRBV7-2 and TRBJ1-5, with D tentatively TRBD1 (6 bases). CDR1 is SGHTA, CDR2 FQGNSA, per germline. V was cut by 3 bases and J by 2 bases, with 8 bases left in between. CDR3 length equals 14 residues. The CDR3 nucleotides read TGTGCCAGCAGCTTCCGGACAGGCAATCAGCCCCAGCATTTT. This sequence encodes CASSFRTGNQPQHF.

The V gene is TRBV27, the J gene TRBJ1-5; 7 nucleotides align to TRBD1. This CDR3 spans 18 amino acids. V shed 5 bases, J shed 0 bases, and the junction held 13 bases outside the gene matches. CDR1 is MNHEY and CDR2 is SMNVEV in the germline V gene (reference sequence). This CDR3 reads CASSPLTGALGSNQPQHF. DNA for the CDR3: TGTGCCAGCAGTCCACTTACAGGGGCCCTAGGTAGCAATCAGCCCCAGCATTTT.

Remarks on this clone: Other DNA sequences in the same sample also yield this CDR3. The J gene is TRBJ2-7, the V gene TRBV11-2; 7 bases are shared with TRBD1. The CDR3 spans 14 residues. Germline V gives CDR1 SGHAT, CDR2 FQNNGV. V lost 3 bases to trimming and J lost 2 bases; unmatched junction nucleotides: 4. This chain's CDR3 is CASSFTGVTYEQYF. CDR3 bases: TGTGCCAGCAGCTTCACAGGGGTTACCTACGAGCAGTACTTC. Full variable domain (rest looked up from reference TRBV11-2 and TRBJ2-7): EAGVAQSPRYKIIEKRQSVAFWCNPISGHATLYWYQQILGQGPKLLIQFQNNGVVDDSQLPKDRFSAERLKGVDSTLKIQPAKLEDSAVYLCASSFTGVTYEQYFGPGTRLTVT.

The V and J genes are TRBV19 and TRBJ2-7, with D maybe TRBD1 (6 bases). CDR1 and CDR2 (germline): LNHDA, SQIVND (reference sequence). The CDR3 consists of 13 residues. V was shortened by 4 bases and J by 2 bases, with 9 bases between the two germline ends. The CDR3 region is CASSTGEPYEQYF. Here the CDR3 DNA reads TGTGCCAGTAGTACAGGGGAGCCCTACGAGCAGTACTTC.

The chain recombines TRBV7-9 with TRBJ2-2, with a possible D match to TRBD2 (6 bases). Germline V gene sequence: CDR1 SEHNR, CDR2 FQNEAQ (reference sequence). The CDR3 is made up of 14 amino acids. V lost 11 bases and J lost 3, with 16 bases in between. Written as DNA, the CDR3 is TGTGCCCAGGGAAGGACGGGAGACACCGGGGAGCTGTTTTTT. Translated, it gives CAQGRTGDTGELFF.

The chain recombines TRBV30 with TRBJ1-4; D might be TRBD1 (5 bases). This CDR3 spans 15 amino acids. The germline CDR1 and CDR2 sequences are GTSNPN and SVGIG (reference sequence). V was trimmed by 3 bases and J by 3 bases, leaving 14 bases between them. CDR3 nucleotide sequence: TGTGCCTGGAGCCGGGAGGCAGGGTCTAATGAAAAACTGTTTTTT. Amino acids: CAWSREAGSNEKLFF.

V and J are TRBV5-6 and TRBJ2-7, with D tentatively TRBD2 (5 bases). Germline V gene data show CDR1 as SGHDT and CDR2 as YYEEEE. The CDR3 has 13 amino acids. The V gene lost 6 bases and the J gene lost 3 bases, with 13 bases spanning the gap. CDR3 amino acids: CASTVKAVYEQYF. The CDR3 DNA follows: TGTGCCAGCACCGTTAAAGCGGTCTACGAGCAGTACTTC.

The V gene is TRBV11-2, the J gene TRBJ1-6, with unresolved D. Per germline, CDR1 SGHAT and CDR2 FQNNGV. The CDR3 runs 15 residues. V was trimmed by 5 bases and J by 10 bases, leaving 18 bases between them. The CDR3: CASSLLRQTASPLHF. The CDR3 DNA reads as TGTGCCAGCAGCCTTCTCCGTCAGACTGCATCACCCCTCCACTTT.